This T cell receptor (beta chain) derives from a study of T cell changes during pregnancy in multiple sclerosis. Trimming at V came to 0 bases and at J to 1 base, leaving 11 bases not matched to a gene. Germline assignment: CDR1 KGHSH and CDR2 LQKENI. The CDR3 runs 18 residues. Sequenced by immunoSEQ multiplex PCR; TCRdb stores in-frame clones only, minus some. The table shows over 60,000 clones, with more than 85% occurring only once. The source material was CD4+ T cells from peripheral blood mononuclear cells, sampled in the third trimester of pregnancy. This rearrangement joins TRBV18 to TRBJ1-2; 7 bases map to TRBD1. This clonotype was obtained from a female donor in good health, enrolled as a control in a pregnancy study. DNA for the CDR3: TGTGCCAGCTCACCACCCATATCGGAGACAGGGAGTAACTATGGCTACACCTTC. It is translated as CASSPPISETGSNYGYTF.